Each of the 25 T cell receptor beta chains below was sequenced from the same sample in a study of shared clonotypes between healthy human individuals (dated by TCRdb to 2020 to 2022). The library was built by means of the immunoSEQ multiplex PCR assay. TCRdb took over this immuneACCESS table, retaining in-frame rearrangements with V and J assigned. Such tables are incomplete; in checked studies, under half of the missing clones stem from an unresolved V gene, and the remainder is unexplained. For this sample there are roughly 850,000 clones; 95% to 97% appear just once. Clones ranked in the top ten supply less than 0.25% of the sample. CD8 naive samples were obtained by positive selection for CCR7 among CD45RO-negative cells, yielding a CD45RA+CCR7+ population from which TemRA cells were excluded. The sequenced sample was naive CD8+ T cells sorted from blood. The cell subset or site label for this specimen denotes: CD45RA+CCR7+. These receptors were collected from a man aged 25-45 years in good health.

This chain connects TRBV29-1 to TRBJ2-7; TRBD2 matches at 12 bases. Germline trimming cut 4 bases from V and 5 bases from J; bases unmatched to any gene: 12. There are 16 residues in the CDR3. From germline, CDR1 is SQVTM and CDR2 ANQGSEA. Here the CDR3 reads CSVVPVTSGSVNEQYF. Here the CDR3 DNA reads TGCAGCGTTGTTCCGGTGACTAGCGGGAGTGTTAACGAGCAGTACTTC.

This chain joins TRBV2 and TRBJ2-5, with 8 bases lining up with TRBD1. Germline CDR1 reads SNHLY; CDR2 reads FYNNEI. The CDR3 has 14 amino acids. V was clipped by 4 bases and J by 4 bases; unmatched bases: 5. The CDR3 spells CASSGTGLSETQYF. CDR3 DNA sequence: TGTGCCAGCAGTGGGACAGGGCTATCAGAGACCCAGTACTTC.

The table lists this clone with a count of one. The V gene is TRBV6-1, the J gene TRBJ2-7; 7 nucleotides match TRBD1. Germline CDR1 is MNHNS and CDR2 is SASEGT. Losses at the gene ends were 3 bases for V and 4 bases for J; bases not matched to a gene: 9. This CDR3 contains 15 residues. In DNA form, the CDR3 reads TGTGCCAGCAGTGACCCGGGACAGTCGGTATACGAGCAGTACTTC. Amino acids: CASSDPGQSVYEQYF.

The rearrangement uses TRBV9 and TRBJ2-7, with TRBD1 matching 7 bases. This CDR3 region has 15 residues. Germline V lookup: CDR1 SGDLS, CDR2 YYNGEE. V shed 0 bases, J shed 7 bases, and the junction held 10 bases outside the gene matches. The CDR3 region is CASSVGTGASREQYF. The CDR3, as DNA: TGTGCCAGCAGCGTAGGAACAGGGGCTTCGAGGGAGCAGTACTTC.

The count of this clone is one. The rearrangement links TRBV7-9 to TRBJ2-7; 13 positions agree with TRBD2. V lost 4 bases, J lost 1 base, and 4 bases stayed unmatched. CDR3 length equals 16 residues. The V gene's germline CDR1 is SEHNR and CDR2 FQNEAQ (reference sequence). CDR3 sequence reads: CASSSWTSGSSYEQYF. The CDR3 DNA reads as TGTGCCAGCAGCTCTTGGACTAGCGGGAGTTCCTACGAGCAGTACTTC.

J is TRBJ2-1 and V is TRBV9, with D hard to call. The CDR3 extends over 16 amino acids. Germline V gene lookup returns CDR1 SGDLS and CDR2 YYNGEE. V was clipped by 0 bases and J by 4 bases, with 14 bases between them. This CDR3 is CASSVGWRSFYNEQFF. The CDR3 region has the DNA TGTGCCAGCAGCGTAGGCTGGCGGTCGTTTTACAATGAGCAGTTCTTC. Combining the CDR3 with reference TRBV9 and TRBJ2-1 gives the whole variable domain DSGVTQTPKHLITATGQRVTLRCSPRSGDLSVYWYQQSLDQGLQFLIQYYNGEERAKGNILERFSAQQFPDLHSELNLSSLELGDSALYFCASSVGWRSFYNEQFFGPGTRLTVL.

J is TRBJ2-7 and V is TRBV2; possible D gene TRBD1, 5 bases. Germline CDR1 is SNHLY and CDR2 is FYNNEI. The CDR3 runs to 12 residues. V was pared by 6 bases and J by 1 base, with 7 bases between. The CDR3 spells CASSRESYEQYF. CDR3 nucleotide sequence: TGTGCCAGCAGCAGGGAATCCTACGAGCAGTACTTC.

The rearrangement joins TRBV27 to TRBJ1-1, with D unclear. The germline CDR1 and CDR2 sequences are MNHEY and SMNVEV (reference sequence). Trimming cost V 5 bases and J 6 bases, with 10 bases left between them. The CDR3 loop spans 12 amino acids. The CDR3 protein is CASSGLSAEAFF. The CDR3 DNA sequence: TGTGCCAGCAGTGGCCTTTCCGCTGAAGCTTTCTTT.

About this clone itself: Other DNA sequences within the sample encode an identical CDR3. The chain recombines TRBV4-1 with TRBJ2-2, with D unresolved. The CDR3 has 12 residues. Trimming took off 3 bases at V and 4 bases at J, with 3 bases between the two ends. In germline, CDR1 is MGHRA, CDR2 YSYEKL. The chain's CDR3 is CASSQVTGELFF. The CDR3 region has the DNA TGCGCCAGCAGCCAGGTCACCGGGGAGCTGTTTTTT.

The CDR3 is CASSFPWDEKLFF. CDR3 DNA sequence: TGTGCCAGCAGTTTCCCGTGGGATGAAAAACTGTTTTTT. This chain connects TRBV28 to TRBJ1-4; D remains unclear. Trimming cost V 3 bases and J 6 bases, with 8 bases left between them. The CDR3 consists of 13 residues. Germline CDR1 is MDHEN and CDR2 is SYDVKM.

This clone came up once. This chain links TRBV21-1 with TRBJ1-5. TRBV21-1 is classified as a pseudogene. The CDR3 extends over 16 amino acids. CDR3 region: CASSKLPAYSNQPQHF. The DNA of the CDR3 is TGTGCCAGCAGCAAACTCCCAGCCTATAGCAATCAGCCCCAGCATTTT.

Details on this clone: This same CDR3 is encoded by further DNA sequences in the sample. V is TRBV5-1 and J is TRBJ2-3; TRBD2 is a possible D gene (6 bases). Germline V CDR1 and CDR2: SGHRS, YFSETQ. This CDR3 region has 16 residues. The germline V and J ends were trimmed by 0 bases and 2 bases, with 13 bases remaining between them. For the CDR3, the DNA is TGCGCCAGCAGCTTGGCCGAGAGCGGGTCCACAGATACGCAGTATTTT. It encodes CASSLAESGSTDTQYF. The full variable domain, completed using reference TRBV5-1 and TRBJ2-3, is KAGVTQTPRYLIKTRGQQVTLSCSPISGHRSVSWYQQTPGQGLQFLFEYFSETQRNKGNFPGRFSGRQFSNSRSEMNVSTLELGDSALYLCASSLAESGSTDTQYFGPGTRLTVL.

This chain uses TRBV29-1 with TRBJ2-1, with D unresolved. Germline V gene sequence: CDR1 SQVTM, CDR2 ANQGSEA. Trimming cost V 2 bases and J 5 bases, with 25 bases left between them. The CDR3 is made up of 18 amino acids. The CDR3: CSVEYRRADWQTNNEQFF. CDR3 nucleotides: TGCAGCGTTGAATACAGAAGGGCCGATTGGCAGACGAACAATGAGCAGTTCTTC.

CDR3 nucleotide sequence: TGCGCCAGCAGCCAAGTTGGCTCAACTAATGAAAAACTGTTTTTT. Translating it yields CASSQVGSTNEKLFF. The chain carries TRBV4-1 and TRBJ1-4, with D unresolved. CDR3 length: 15 amino acids. CDR1 and CDR2 (germline): MGHRA, YSYEKL. V lost 1 base, J lost 0 bases, and 6 bases lay in between.

This clone was recorded once. The J gene is TRBJ2-7, the V gene TRBV4-1; D gene unclear. Germline CDR1 and CDR2: MGHRA and YSYEKL. This CDR3 contains 15 residues. V was clipped by 4 bases and J by 3 bases, with 16 bases between them. The CDR3 loop is CASSLGRGTGYEQYF. In DNA, the CDR3 is TGCGCCAGCAGCCTGGGCCGTGGTACTGGCTACGAGCAGTACTTC.

Turning to this clone: Other DNA sequences in this sample translate to the same CDR3. The V call is TRBV7-3, the J call TRBJ2-6; no clear D. V shed 5 bases and J shed 0 bases, with 8 bases lying between them. Germline V CDR1 and CDR2: SGHTA, FQGTGA. This CDR3 has 15 residues. The CDR3 here is CASSAPGSGANVLTF. CDR3 DNA: TGTGCCAGCAGCGCGCCTGGCTCTGGGGCCAACGTCCTGACTTTC. The full variable domain, rest sourced from reference TRBV7-3 and TRBJ2-6, is GAGVSQTPSNKVTEKGKYVELRCDPISGHTALYWYRQSLGQGPEFLIYFQGTGAADDSGLPNDRFFAVRPEGSVSTLKIQRTERGDSAVYLCASSAPGSGANVLTFGAGSRLTVL.

The gene calls are TRBV11-2 and TRBJ2-1; weak D call: TRBD2 (6 bases). CDR3 length: 17 residues. Germline V gene sequence: CDR1 SGHAT, CDR2 FQNNGV. V was shortened by 1 base and J by 8 bases, with 21 bases between the two germline ends. The CDR3 DNA sequence: TGTGCCAGCAGCTTAGTGTCGGAGACTAGTCGGTATCATGAGCAGTTCTTC. Amino acids: CASSLVSETSRYHEQFF.

The CDR3 nucleotides are TGTGCCAGCAGTGGCCCAGGGGCATGGACTGAAGCTTTCTTT. This sequence encodes CASSGPGAWTEAFF. J is TRBJ1-1 and V is TRBV6-1; weak D call: TRBD1 (6 bases). Per germline, CDR1 MNHNS and CDR2 SASEGT. V was cut by 4 bases and J by 5 bases, with 14 bases left in between. The CDR3 has 14 residues.

The chain uses TRBV27 and TRBJ1-1; perhaps TRBD1 as D (5 bases). This CDR3 spans 15 amino acids. Germline V CDR1 and CDR2: MNHEY, SMNVEV (reference sequence). The germline V and J ends were trimmed by 3 bases and 4 bases, with 15 bases remaining between them. The CDR3 DNA sequence: TGTGCCAGCAGTTTGGGGCAGGGCTTCGGCACTGAAGCTTTCTTT. This translates into CASSLGQGFGTEAFF.

Only a few counts were recorded for this clone. The genes are TRBV27 and TRBJ1-2, with D possibly matching TRBD1 (6 bases). In germline, CDR1 is MNHEY, CDR2 SMNVEV (reference sequence). The CDR3 extends over 16 amino acids. V lost 3 bases, J lost 8 bases, and 22 bases lay in between. The CDR3 bases are TGTGCCAGCAGTTTGGACCTCACAGGGAGGGCAGACGGCTACACCTTC. Residues: CASSLDLTGRADGYTF.

Remarks on this clone: Other DNA sequences within the sample encode an identical CDR3. The chain links TRBV27 to TRBJ2-7; unclear D gene. This CDR3 is 13 amino acids long. Germline V gene sequence: CDR1 MNHEY, CDR2 SMNVEV (reference sequence). Trimming removed 3 bases at V and 4 bases at J, with 10 bases between. CDR3 protein: CASSLGAEYEQYF. The CDR3 DNA follows: TGTGCCAGCAGTTTGGGTGCGGAATACGAGCAGTACTTC.

V and J are TRBV11-1 and TRBJ2-3; D call uncertain. The germline CDR1 and CDR2 sequences are SGHAT and FQDESV (reference sequence). The CDR3 consists of 11 residues. Here the CDR3 DNA reads TGTGCGAGCGATCCTGGAGATACGCAGTATTTT. This codes for CASDPGDTQYF.

The chain couples TRBV9 to TRBJ2-7, with 10 bases aligning to TRBD2. Looked up from germline, CDR1 is SGDLS and CDR2 is YYNGEE. This CDR3 has 15 amino acids. Germline trimming cut 4 bases from V and 3 bases from J; bases unmatched to any gene: 7. The DNA for the CDR3 is TGTGCCAGCAGCAAAACTTCTAGCGGGAGCTACGAGCAGTACTTC. It specifies CASSKTSSGSYEQYF.

This chain links TRBV4-3 with TRBJ1-2, with no clear D. There are 16 residues in the CDR3. V was shortened by 0 bases and J by 4 bases, with 15 bases between the two germline ends. Germline lookup yields CDR1 LGHNA and CDR2 YSLEER. The CDR3 loop reads CASSQDRRLNPYGYTF. Here the CDR3 DNA reads TGCGCCAGCAGCCAAGATCGCAGGCTAAATCCCTATGGCTACACCTTC.

The rearrangement joins TRBV15 to TRBJ2-5; D gene uncertain. The V end was cut by 0 bases, the J end by 2 bases, with 10 bases between. The CDR3 has 15 amino acids. CDR1 and CDR2 from the germline V gene are LNHNV and YYDKDF (reference sequence). For the CDR3, the DNA is TGTGCCACCAGCAGAGATCCGGAGACTCAAGAGACCCAGTACTTC. Translated: CATSRDPETQETQYF.